This T cell receptor (beta chain) was sequenced in a study of a mutant IDH1 vaccine in newly diagnosed glioma. The wider study: Every participant had undergone radiotherapy, temozolomide, or both before, and most underwent both. Week 35 was assigned to visit V12, and week 47 was assigned to visit V13.

The CDR3 runs 14 residues. The V end was cut by 6 bases, the J end by 0 bases, with 9 bases between. Per the germline V gene, CDR1 is MNHEY and CDR2 is SVGAGI. Note on this clone: What it recognizes is unknown.

Measured with immunoSEQ multiplex PCR; TCRdb has only the in-frame clones, and not every one. The sample includes about 55,000 clones, approximately 80% of them seen just once. The sample's time point: week 47, end of study. It was 300 ug of mutant IDH1 20-mer peptide that made up each vaccine dose, given with topical imiquimod. The material sequenced was PBMCs, taken from a glioma patient whose treatment included an IDH1 peptide vaccine. The gene calls are TRBV6-5 and TRBJ1-3; possible D gene TRBD1, 6 bases. The sequence was collected from a woman in her thirties or forties with glioma. Some clones in this sample may be carry-over from other donors' samples. Here the CDR3 reads CASRPDSSGNTIYF. The DNA for the CDR3 is TGTGCCAGCAGACCGGACAGCTCTGGAAACACCATATATTTT.